This T cell receptor (beta chain) was found in a study of response to subunit inactivated influenza vaccine. TCRdb recomputed calls from the RT-PCR reads with MiXCR, one row per CDR3 protein. The sample records 610,000 or so distinct CDR3 sequences, roughly 15% being singletons. CDR1 is DFQATT and CDR2 is SNEGSKA in the germline V gene (reference sequence). Trimming shortened V by 4 bases and J by 8 bases, and 20 bases separated the two germline ends. This CDR3 comprises 15 residues. The material sequenced was PBMCs from blood, taken about 11 days after vaccination. This chain connects TRBV20-1 to TRBJ1-4; possible D gene TRBD1, 5 bases. The clonotype was recovered from a man in his forties or fifties who received an inactivated influenza vaccine. The CDR3 here is CSATGPTQRGEKLFF. The DNA of the CDR3 is TGCAGTGCTACCGGGCCTACCCAACGGGGCGAAAAACTGTTTTTT.